This passage covers 13 T cell receptor beta chains from one sample sequenced in a study of blood T cell repertoires in COVID-19 (dated by TCRdb to 2020 to 2021). Receptor libraries were prepared by the immunoSEQ multiplex PCR assay. TCRdb limited this immuneACCESS table to in-frame rearrangements with V and J called. A share of clones is missing; checked studies link under half to unresolved V genes, and the rest is unexplained. Across this sample there are about 410,000 clones, with approximately 91% seen only once. In total, the top ten clones hold about 1.6% of the sample. The sample was peripheral blood. The origin of the receptors is a middle-aged woman with COVID-19, enrolled during active disease.

The V and J genes are TRBV5-6 and TRBJ1-1, with D tentatively TRBD1 (6 bases). The germline gives CDR1 SGHDT, CDR2 YYEEEE. V lost 4 bases, J lost 0 bases, and 10 bases lay in between. The CDR3 spans 14 residues. The CDR3: CASSLGHLNTEAFF. DNA of the CDR3: TGTGCCAGCAGCCTGGGACACTTGAACACTGAAGCTTTCTTT.

The chain joins TRBV3-1 (or the pseudogene TRBV3-2) to TRBJ2-7, with 7 positions matching TRBD2. The V and J ends lost 1 base and 6 bases, in that order; junction bases with no gene match: 24. The CDR3 contains 20 residues. Germline CDR1 is LGHDT and CDR2 is YNNKEL (reference sequence). CDR3 region: CASSQGERGGFVAGVPEQYF. The CDR3 bases are TGTGCCAGCAGCCAAGGTGAAAGGGGAGGTTTTGTGGCGGGAGTTCCCGAGCAGTACTTC.

This clone was seen a handful of times. The rearrangement links TRBV5-1 to TRBJ2-2; the D gene is possibly TRBD2 (6 bases). CDR1 and CDR2 (germline): SGHRS, YFSETQ. V was clipped by 6 bases and J by 5 bases, with 20 bases between them. The CDR3 is 16 residues long. The CDR3 sequence is CASMEGALGGTGELFF. The CDR3 DNA sequence: TGCGCCAGCATGGAGGGCGCTCTCGGGGGTACCGGGGAGCTGTTTTTT.

The sample holds one count of this clone. The rearrangement links TRBV5-6 to TRBJ2-1; TRBD2 is a possible D gene (5 bases). V was trimmed by 5 bases and J by 4 bases, leaving 10 bases between them. The CDR3 length is 13 residues. CDR1 and CDR2 from the germline V gene are SGHDT and YYEEEE. CDR3 sequence (DNA): TGTGCCAGCAGTAGGGAGCCTTACAATGAGCAGTTCTTC. Protein: CASSREPYNEQFF. Full variable domain (missing parts from reference TRBV5-6 and TRBJ2-1): DAGVTQSPTHLIKTRGQQVTLRCSPKSGHDTVSWYQQALGQGPQFIFQYYEEEERQRGNFPDRFSGHQFPNYSSELNVNALLLGDSALYLCASSREPYNEQFFGPGTRLTVL.

The V gene is TRBV2, the J gene TRBJ1-1; a possible D gene is TRBD1 (5 bases). CDR1 SNHLY and CDR2 FYNNEI come from the germline V gene. The CDR3 loop spans 15 amino acids. Between the trimmed V and J ends, which lost 2 bases and 3 bases, there was a span of 13 bases. CDR3 loop: CASSELGTEYTEAFF. The CDR3, as DNA: TGTGCCAGCAGTGAATTGGGGACTGAGTACACTGAAGCTTTCTTT.

The CDR3 DNA reads as TGTGCCAGCTCATGGTATACTAGCGGGAGGGCGAGTGAGCAGTTCTTC. Amino acids: CASSWYTSGRASEQFF. The chain combines TRBV18 with TRBJ2-1, with TRBD2 identical over 13 bases. This CDR3 is built from 16 residues. CDR1 KGHSH and CDR2 LQKENI come from the germline V gene. Trimming took 5 bases from V and 9 from J; bases not matched to a gene: 10.

The chain has TRBV6-1 and TRBJ2-7, with TRBD1 identical over 10 bases. Germline trimming cut 0 bases from V and 2 bases from J; bases unmatched to any gene: 7. The CDR3 runs 17 residues. In germline, CDR1 is MNHNS, CDR2 SASEGT. Written as DNA, the CDR3 is TGTGCCAGCAGTGAAGCGCTTTTGGGACAGGGGACCTACGAGCAGTACTTC. Translation: CASSEALLGQGTYEQYF.

The chain uses TRBV4-3 and TRBJ1-3; D unclear. CDR1 and CDR2 (germline): LGHNA, YSLEER. CDR3 size: 16 residues. V lost 1 base and J 0 bases, leaving 10 bases between the germline ends. The CDR3, as DNA: TGCGCCAGCAGCCAAGCCGCGTTCGACTCTGGAAACACCATATATTTT. Translated: CASSQAAFDSGNTIYF.

The rearrangement links TRBV28 to TRBJ2-4, with 11 bases aligning to TRBD1. CDR1 is MDHEN and CDR2 is SYDVKM in the germline V gene. This CDR3 region has 18 residues. V shed 4 bases, J shed 3 bases, and the junction held 11 bases outside the gene matches. The CDR3 sequence is CASSYRDRGRFGKNIQYF. For the CDR3, the DNA is TGTGCCAGCAGTTACCGGGACAGGGGGAGGTTTGGCAAAAACATTCAGTACTTC.

The sample holds a few counts of this clone. The chain combines TRBV2 with TRBJ2-5; TRBD2 aligns across 11 bases. CDR3 length: 16 amino acids. Germline CDR1 and CDR2: SNHLY and FYNNEI. The V gene end was trimmed by 2 bases and the J gene end by 5 bases; junction bases not matched to a gene: 7. The CDR3 DNA sequence: TGTGCCAGCAGTGAAAAACTAGCGGGGGAGGAGGAGACCCAGTACTTC. Residues: CASSEKLAGEEETQYF. The whole variable domain, remainder taken from reference TRBV2 and TRBJ2-5, is EPEVTQTPSHQVTQMGQEVILRCVPISNHLYFYWYRQILGQKVEFLVSFYNNEISEKSEIFDDQFSVERPDGSNFTLKIRSTKLEDSAMYFCASSEKLAGEEETQYFGPGTRLLVL.

The chain joins TRBV28 to TRBJ2-5, with unresolved D. V was cut by 6 bases and J by 1 base, with 9 bases left in between. Germline V gene data show CDR1 as MDHEN and CDR2 as SYDVKM. CDR3 length equals 13 residues. The CDR3 region is CASRILSQETQYF. Written as DNA, the CDR3 is TGTGCCAGCAGGATACTGAGCCAAGAGACCCAGTACTTC.

The V and J genes are TRBV7-2 and TRBJ2-7; 9 bases align to TRBD2. Germline V lookup: CDR1 SGHTA, CDR2 FQGNSA. J was trimmed by 5 bases and V by 5 bases; bases with no gene match: 4. CDR3 size: 13 residues. CDR3 residues: CASSTPSGNEQYF. CDR3 DNA: TGTGCCAGCAGCACCCCTAGCGGGAACGAGCAGTACTTC.

A single count supports this clone. V gene TRBV29-1 combines with J gene TRBJ2-3, with 8 bases aligning to TRBD2. In germline, CDR1 is SQVTM, CDR2 ANQGSEA. After removal of 5 bases from V and 3 bases from J, the junction contained 7 bases not matched to a gene. The CDR3 is made up of 14 amino acids. This chain's CDR3 is CSVPSGGFTDTQYF. The CDR3 DNA sequence: TGCAGCGTTCCAAGCGGGGGTTTTACAGATACGCAGTATTTT.